The next 9 T cell receptor beta chains were all read from a single sample in a study of T cell responses to AZD1222 COVID-19 vaccine. The repertoire was sequenced with immunoSEQ multiplex PCR; TCRdb's copy has only in-frame clones and lacks some. Counted here are some 100,000 clones, approximately 89% occurring once; the ten biggest clones make up 4% to 4.5%. The sequencing used peripheral blood, collected on day 0 of MenACWY control vaccination. These receptor sequences come from an adult in good health.

The V and J genes are TRBV28 and TRBJ1-5, with D possibly matching TRBD1 (5 bases). The CDR3 extends over 15 amino acids. Germline V CDR1 and CDR2: MDHEN, SYDVKM. Trimming cost V 3 bases and J 3 bases, with 12 bases left between them. CDR3 loop: CASSLPRQLNQPQHF. The CDR3 nucleotides read TGTGCCAGCAGTTTGCCCCGACAGCTCAATCAGCCCCAGCATTTT.

The rearrangement uses TRBV5-1 and TRBJ1-2; the match to TRBD1 covers 7 bases. With V trimmed by 3 bases and J by 0 bases, 2 bases remained unmatched. Per the germline V gene, CDR1 is SGHRS and CDR2 is YFSETQ. This CDR3 is 14 amino acids long. The CDR3 nucleotides are TGCGCCAGCAGCTCGGGACAGACTAACTATGGCTACACCTTC. This gives the protein CASSSGQTNYGYTF.

The gene calls are TRBV28 and TRBJ2-1; 9 bases fit TRBD2. The V gene end was trimmed by 3 bases and the J gene end by 2 bases; junction bases not matched to a gene: 5. The CDR3 sequence is 16 residues long. Germline V CDR1 and CDR2: MDHEN, SYDVKM. CDR3 coding DNA: TGTGCCAGCAGTTTTTTGGCGGGGGGGCCCTACAATGAGCAGTTCTTC. Its protein is CASSFLAGGPYNEQFF.

V usage is TRBV5-1 and J usage is TRBJ1-4; D may be TRBD1 (6 bases). There are 16 residues in the CDR3. V shed 2 bases and J shed 5 bases, with 16 bases lying between them. The germline CDR1 and CDR2 sequences are SGHRS and YFSETQ. CDR3 region: CASSLDGDRPNEKLFF. The CDR3 nucleotides read TGCGCCAGCAGCTTAGATGGTGACAGGCCCAATGAAAAACTGTTTTTT.

The chain joins TRBV11-2 to TRBJ2-3; TRBD1 might be the D (6 bases). Between the trimmed V and J ends, which lost 4 bases and 1 base, there was a span of 9 bases. The CDR3 is 14 residues long. Germline CDR1 reads SGHAT; CDR2 reads FQNNGV. CDR3 bases: TGTGCCAGCAGCTACCACAGGGGCACAGATACGCAGTATTTT. Amino acids: CASSYHRGTDTQYF.

Worth noting for this clone: At the DNA level, this CDR3 is encoded by other sequences in the same sample as well. The rearrangement uses TRBV28 and TRBJ2-7, with D unresolved. V was trimmed by 2 bases and J by 3 bases, leaving 5 bases between them. Looked up from germline, CDR1 is MDHEN and CDR2 is SYDVKM. This CDR3 is 12 amino acids long. The CDR3 sequence: CASSLAHYEQYF. CDR3 bases: TGTGCCAGCAGTTTAGCTCACTACGAGCAGTACTTC.

This clone was seen a single time. V gene TRBV5-1 combines with J gene TRBJ2-3; perhaps TRBD2 as D (5 bases). The germline gives CDR1 SGHRS, CDR2 YFSETQ. The V end was cut by 0 bases, the J end by 6 bases, with 14 bases between. The CDR3 totals 15 residues. CDR3 residues: CASSLGGALTDTQYF. The CDR3 region has the DNA TGCGCCAGCAGCTTGGGGGGAGCCCTGACGGATACGCAGTATTTT.

The chain joins TRBV19 to TRBJ1-1; D gene uncertain. Trimming cost V 6 bases and J 10 bases, with 12 bases left between them. Per germline, CDR1 LNHDA and CDR2 SQIVND (reference sequence). The CDR3 runs to 11 residues. CDR3 protein: CASRRGGRAFF. CDR3 coding DNA: TGTGCCAGTAGGAGAGGAGGGAGAGCTTTCTTT.

The J gene is TRBJ1-1, the V gene TRBV5-4; unclear D gene. This CDR3 is 12 amino acids long. The V gene lost 7 bases and the J gene lost 2 bases, with 9 bases spanning the gap. In germline, CDR1 is SGHNT, CDR2 YYREEE (reference sequence). In nucleotides, the CDR3 is TGTGCCAGCGGCAAGGAAAACACTGAAGCTTTCTTT. This encodes CASGKENTEAFF. The whole variable domain, filled in from reference TRBV5-4 and TRBJ1-1, reads ETGVTQSPTHLIKTRGQQVTLRCSSQSGHNTVSWYQQALGQGPQFIFQYYREEENGRGNFPPRFSGLQFPNYSSELNVNALELDDSALYLCASGKENTEAFFGQGTRLTVV.